This T cell receptor beta chain was identified in a study of cytomegalovirus exposure and HLA in healthy donors. Study-wide points: Per published reports, the classifier diagnosed cytomegalovirus status with high specificity and sensitivity.

The CDR3 length is 14 residues. The V segment lost 5 bases and the J segment 4 bases; nucleotides outside the gene matches: 2. Looked up from germline, CDR1 is SGHNT and CDR2 is YENEEA. PCR amplification relied on 60 Vbeta primers (plus 13 Jbeta primers). TCRdb keeps only in-frame clones here, not all; method: immunoSEQ multiplex PCR. The sample has 150,000 to 200,000 clones; 80% are singletons. In nominal health when sampled, donors likely had unrecorded immune exposures nonetheless. Concerning this clone itself: The antigen is unknown.

The chain carries TRBV11-3 and TRBJ2-1; 10 bases agree with TRBD2. The origin of this receptor is a man under 40 in good health and CMV-seropositive. Input material: PBMCs. The CDR3 nucleotides are TGTGCCAGCAGCGCTAGCGGGGGATACAATGAGCAGTTCTTC. As protein: CASSASGGYNEQFF.